The TCR beta chain under discussion was sequenced for a study of cytomegalovirus exposure and HLA in healthy donors (dated by TCRdb to between 2016 and 2019). Broadly, across the study: An earlier analysis of 587 of the donors reported 250 to 300 Gb of sequence data and some 120 million unique TCR beta sequences from about 179 million T cells. Approximately 300 gigabases of sequencing data and approximately 91 million unique TCR sequences made up an early release that covered nearly 650 HLA-typed donors. Among the approximately 420 genotyped donors, around 81% belonged to the genetic ancestry cluster associated with self-reported Caucasian donors. The study was designed to test whether signatures of past pathogen exposure could be identified by cataloging public T cell receptors. The study used immunosequencing to profile the T cell repertoires of 670 or so subjects and linked those repertoires to cytomegalovirus serostatus. In addition to the first cohort of approximately 650 subjects, a separate validation cohort of under 150 different subjects was used. To predict cytomegalovirus infection status, the study combined high-throughput TCR immunosequencing, statistical association of individual TCRs with disease status, and machine learning. A later analysis re-analyzed previously published TCR beta repertoires from several hundred donors and added high-resolution HLA genotyping to study TCR occurrence patterns. In the later analysis, no new phenotypic data were used to find candidate immune exposures; instead, reliance was placed on TCR beta sequences and their occurrence across donors. To decide whether each TCR beta V gene segment behaved as functional or pseudogenic, an earlier analysis of approximately 590 of the donors relied on high-throughput TCR beta sequencing. Donor age, sex, ethnicity and CMV serostatus were compiled alongside the repertoire data. Genome-wide SNP genotypes for about 60% of the 666 donors were used in a later genetic analysis, which treated that subset as a discovery cohort. Every discovery cohort repertoire had been produced on one sequencing platform. Both class I and class II loci were covered by HLA typing, at four-digit resolution. The number of typed donors differed by locus: about 629-630 for A, B, C, DRB1 and DQB1; 522 for DQA1; fewer than 610 for DPA1; and around 470 for DPB1. A few DR-DQ haplotypes were handled as single units for association and clustering because linkage in the cohort was strong. On average, about 240,000 unique TCR beta nucleotide sequences were sequenced per donor among 398 genotyped donors of the cohort, with about 17% of those sequences being non-productive. What the work shows at the level of the full study, not this receptor alone: Because counts were too low, seventeen rarely observed V segments, including chromosome 9 orphons, were left out of the earlier analysis of a few hundred of the donors. Most TCR sequences were observed very rarely across donors, whereas some public TCRs were present in many individuals. Assigning TCR associations to individual alleles was difficult when HLA alleles, especially DR and DQ, strongly co-occurred. Several of the top co-occurrence clusters appeared to be linked to parvovirus B19, influenza, CMV and Epstein-Barr virus, according to a later analysis. A further reported finding was that TCR beta sequences accurately predicted the HLA-A and HLA-B alleles for most subjects in the first cohort. An earlier analysis of approximately 590 of the donors showed that most TCR beta V segments appeared in productive rearrangements either about 90% or about 30% of the time, which broadly matched IMGT annotations. The classifier was reported to diagnose cytomegalovirus status with high specificity and sensitivity in both the original and validation cohorts. Correlated functional status among segregating V segments might be attributable to linkage disequilibrium, but an unknown experimental factor could not be ruled out. Most CMV-associated TCR beta chains appeared to be HLA-restricted in a later analysis, and the HLA associations seemed to be driven largely by CMV exposure. Because the 87-base-pair reads could not distinguish some IMGT-functional V segments, including TRBV6-2 and TRBV6-3, those segments were excluded. In a later analysis, HLA-associated TCR beta chains were found to be more clonally expanded and to have lower generation probabilities than equally common non-associated chains. In a later genetic analysis, a missense DCLRE1C variant was associated with V-gene and J-gene trimming of TCR beta chains, and the association was replicated in an independent cohort. Presence/absence analyses assumed roughly uniform sequencing depth across donors, an assumption that may not hold. The authors suggested that the approach could potentially be generalized to other disease states and immunological phenotypes. According to a later analysis, TCR association rates differed among HLA loci, with DRB1 alleles showing the most associated TCRs and HLA-C alleles showing the fewest. A cluster of highly shared sequence variants was judged likely to represent a technical artifact of the sequencing pipeline. Three of the identified cytomegalovirus-associated TCR beta chains were confirmed in vitro to be specific for cytomegalovirus antigens. Only TCR beta chains were sequenced in this cohort, and the absence of alpha or paired-chain data limited detectable features. Immune exposure information for the cohort was limited to CMV serostatus. A later genetic analysis reported fewer N-insertions in productive TCRs among donors in an Asian-associated ancestry cluster than the roughly 720-donor mean. Because HLA typing was unavailable for some donors at each locus, only the typed subset was used in association tests. The study listed approximately 150 TCR beta chains as associated with cytomegalovirus. In a later analysis, about 17,000 TCR beta sequences were associated with specific HLA alleles at a false discovery rate of 0.05.

The cohort consisted of fewer than 700 healthy bone marrow donors. At the time of sampling, all cohort members were nominally healthy, though unrecorded immune exposures were likely present. The donor tested CMV seronegative and was one of the 352 seronegative cohort members. Each donor provided a peripheral blood sample, and peripheral blood mononuclear cells were used for TCR beta sequencing. Genomic DNA extraction from the blood cell samples was performed with the Qiagen DNeasy Blood Extraction Kit. V loses 4 bases, J loses 0 bases, and the germline ends lie 10 bases apart. The germline V gene (reference sequence) provides CDR1 LNHDA and CDR2 SQIVND. The CDR3 sequence holds 15 residues, the cysteine and phenylalanine included. Only the CDR3 region is kept as DNA, spanning 45 bases read in frame from base 1. This clone was counted between two and nine times. The target of this receptor is not known. There are no base qualities to consult, and no much larger clone falls within one base.

The library came from the immunoSEQ multiplex PCR assay. The multiplex PCR relied on a mix of 60 forward primers for TCR Vbeta segments and 13 reverse primers for TCR Jbeta segments. A multiplex PCR assay on genomic DNA amplified the CDR3 region of rearranged TCR beta genes. Amplified TCR beta libraries were sequenced as 87-base-pair reads on the Illumina HiSeq System. In the authors' own workflow: Across the 670 or so repertoires, a later analysis counted around 80 million unique TCR beta chains, some 11 million of which were shared by at least two donors. To remove PCR and sequencing errors, raw reads were error-corrected and collapsed into unique sequences using a nearest-neighbor algorithm that merged closely related sequences. Alignment of CDR3 sequences to IMGT reference sequences was used to assign V, D and J gene segments. For a sequence to be retained, at least a six-nucleotide match to both a V gene segment and a J gene segment was required. Rearrangements were called productive when the CDR3 lacked stop codons and stayed in frame with V and J; all others were non-productive. Following IMGT convention, CDR3 was defined as the stretch from the second conserved V-encoded cysteine up to the conserved J-encoded phenylalanine. In an earlier analysis of just under 600 of the donors, sequences lacking an unambiguous match to a single V gene segment were excluded. An earlier analysis of roughly 590 of the donors called V segments functional above 56.7% productive rearrangements and segregating when the between-donor standard deviation exceeded 5%. A statistical classification framework was built for diagnosing cytomegalovirus status from the catalog of TCR beta chain sequences. In a later analysis, TCR nucleotide sequences were compared against IMGT/GENE-DB human TR gene sequences so that V and J genes could be assigned. The TCRdist pipeline was used in a later analysis to assign CDR3 sequences and most-parsimonious VDJ recombination scenarios. A later analysis defined each TCR beta chain by its CDR3 amino acid sequence plus V-gene family, and excluded reads lacking a unique V-gene family. As a way to deal with suspected cross-contamination and a sequencing artifact, a later analysis dropped more than 500 nucleotide sequences that were highly shared and had low generation probability. For each public chain, a later analysis derived a clonal expansion index from normalized ranks of inferred template counts within each repertoire. Generation probabilities in a later analysis came from a VDJ recombination model fitted to out-of-frame rearrangements, and those results were checked against IGoR. In a later analysis, TCR-TCR, TCR-HLA and TCR-CMV co-occurrence was scored with hypergeometric tests, and a repertoire-size bias correction was applied to TCR pairs. In a later analysis, false discovery rates were estimated by permuting HLA or CMV assignments 20 times. In a later analysis, co-occurring TCRs were grouped using DBSCAN, and TCRdist sequence similarity was added for clustering within HLA-allele-positive subsets. Repertoires with fewer than 30,000 or more than 120,000 public chains, plus five repertoires with anomalous nucleotide sharing, were excluded from co-occurrence clustering. TCRdb took this table from immuneACCESS and kept in-frame rearrangements with V and J called. Such tables lack part of the clones; where checked against another copy, unresolved V genes explain under half of the gap, and the rest is unexplained. V, J and clone size derive from that table, while D and trimming were established from the DNA sequence. The sample includes some 130,000 clones, with 65% to 80% observed a single time. In total, the top ten clones hold over 2.5% of the sample.

Sequenced material: PBMCs. The chain links TRBV19 with TRBJ1-5, with no confidently assigned D gene. The TCR was taken from a man aged 35 to 55 in good health and CMV-seronegative. CDR3 reads: CASSSDWSSNQPQHF. Read as DNA, the sequence is TGTGCCAGTAGTAGTGATTGGAGTAGCAATCAGCCCCAGCATTTT.